These 30 T cell receptor beta chains were all obtained from the same sample, sequenced in a study of cytomegalovirus exposure and HLA in healthy donors. With 60 Vbeta and 13 Jbeta primers, the PCR was carried out. Sequencing used immunoSEQ multiplex PCR; TCRdb keeps in-frame clones, though not all of them. The repertoire includes around 120,000 clones, about 79% of them detected once, and 2% to 3% sits in the top ten. The sample taken for sequencing was PBMCs. The receptors were sampled from a man in his fifties or sixties in good health and CMV-seronegative.

CDR3: CASSFTLSGGETQYF. The CDR3 bases are TGTGCCAGCAGCTTCACCCTTAGCGGGGGGGAGACCCAGTACTTC. V and J are TRBV5-8 and TRBJ2-5, with TRBD2 matching 10 bases. V shed 2 bases and J 5 bases; nucleotides not matched to a gene: 6. The CDR3 runs to 15 residues. Germline loops: CDR1 SGHTS, CDR2 YDEGEE.

The chain links TRBV9 to TRBJ2-3; 8 bases are shared with TRBD2. Germline CDR1 and CDR2: SGDLS and YYNGEE. The J segment lost 4 bases and the V segment lost 2 bases, leaving 9 bases of the junction unmatched. The CDR3 loop spans 16 amino acids. The CDR3 protein is CASSVSGGGGPDTQYF. CDR3 DNA: TGTGCCAGCAGCGTGAGCGGGGGAGGCGGCCCAGATACGCAGTATTTT.

This clone showed up just once. This chain joins TRBV5-1 and TRBJ1-4; tentatively, D is TRBD1 (6 bases). V lost 3 bases and J 8 bases, leaving 20 bases between the germline ends. This CDR3 is 16 amino acids long. The germline CDR1 and CDR2 sequences are SGHRS and YFSETQ. CDR3 sequence: CASSSTPGTPSEKLFF. The CDR3 bases are TGCGCCAGCAGCTCTACCCCCGGGACACCCTCCGAAAAACTGTTTTTT.

This rearrangement joins TRBV5-6 to TRBJ2-7, with D perhaps matching TRBD1 (6 bases). The CDR3 totals 14 residues. Germline CDR1 SGHDT, CDR2 YYEEEE. V was cut by 4 bases and J by 5 bases, with 16 bases left in between. This chain's CDR3 is CASSAYRVLHEQYF. The CDR3 nucleotides read TGTGCCAGCAGCGCTTACAGGGTGCTCCACGAGCAGTACTTC.

This sequence joins TRBV6-6 and TRBJ2-7, with TRBD2 matching over 7 bases. Germline CDR1 MNHNY, CDR2 SVGAGI (reference sequence). V lost 6 bases to trimming and J lost 7 bases; unmatched junction nucleotides: 18. CDR3 length equals 16 residues. CDR3 nucleotides: TGTGCCAGCAGCCCCACCCAGGGAGGGACTTCTACGGAGCAGTACTTC. It codes for CASSPTQGGTSTEQYF.

The V call is TRBV9, the J call TRBJ1-2; the D gene is possibly TRBD1 (6 bases). From germline, CDR1 is SGDLS and CDR2 YYNGEE. V dropped 2 bases and J dropped 8 bases, with 10 bases sitting between them. The CDR3 runs 12 residues. This CDR3 is CASSVFQGGYTF. CDR3 DNA: TGTGCCAGCAGCGTGTTCCAGGGGGGCTACACCTTC.

CDR3 sequence: CASSQVVAPNHEQYF. The CDR3 DNA reads as TGCGCCAGCAGCCAAGTGGTAGCCCCGAACCACGAGCAGTACTTC. The chain recombines TRBV4-1 with TRBJ2-7; D not certain. V shed 1 base and J shed 5 bases, with 15 bases lying between them. CDR3 length equals 15 residues. The V gene's germline CDR1 is MGHRA and CDR2 YSYEKL.

The gene calls are TRBV4-1 and TRBJ2-1, with 10 positions matching TRBD1. Germline V lookup: CDR1 MGHRA, CDR2 YSYEKL. The junction had 5 bases not matched to a gene; V was cut back by 6 bases and J by 3 bases. The CDR3 covers 15 residues. CDR3 sequence (DNA): TGCGCCAGCAGGAAAGGGACAGGGGTCTACAATGAGCAGTTCTTC. This codes for CASRKGTGVYNEQFF.

About this clone: At one boundary the junction diverges from the germline segment, which might be a read error. The chain joins TRBV19 to TRBJ1-2, with D maybe TRBD1 (6 bases). CDR1 and CDR2 from the germline V gene are LNHDA and SQIVND (reference sequence). This CDR3 is built from 18 residues. CDR3 sequence reads: CASSSGQFSGTLNNGYTF. The CDR3 DNA is TGTGCCAGTAGTTCGGGACAATTTTCTGGGACCCTTAACAATGGCTACACCTTC.

J is TRBJ2-5 and V is TRBV4-1, with D possibly TRBD1 on 5 matching bases. Germline loops: CDR1 MGHRA, CDR2 YSYEKL. The CDR3 runs 15 residues. Trimming stripped 1 base from V and 0 bases from J, with 9 bases between. The CDR3 DNA reads as TGCGCCAGCAGCCAAGGCAGGGTGTACCAAGAGACCCAGTACTTC. Translated: CASSQGRVYQETQYF.

This sequence joins TRBV9 and TRBJ2-7; 11 nucleotides match TRBD1. The germline V gene has CDR1 SGDLS and CDR2 YYNGEE. The CDR3 has 14 amino acids. V gave up 7 bases and J gave up 5 bases; unmatched junction bases: 8. Here the CDR3 reads CASSLGQGAHEQYF. CDR3 bases: TGTGCCAGCTCACTTGGACAGGGGGCCCACGAGCAGTACTTC.

The genes are TRBV27 and TRBJ1-1; D unresolved. V was pared by 6 bases and J by 0 bases, with 11 bases between. This CDR3 is built from 14 residues. Germline lookup yields CDR1 MNHEY and CDR2 SMNVEV (reference sequence). CDR3 amino acids: CASSRTGMNTEAFF. The CDR3 DNA sequence: TGTGCCAGCAGCCGGACGGGAATGAACACTGAAGCTTTCTTT.

A word on this clone: One end of the junction does not line up with germline, which may come from a read error. The J gene is TRBJ2-1, the V gene TRBV29-1, with 7 bases identical to TRBD1. The CDR3 extends over 13 amino acids. Germline-derived CDR1 and CDR2 are SQVTM and ANQGSEA. In DNA form, the CDR3 reads TGCAGCGTTGAAGATGCCGCCGACAGGGCTCTTGTCTTC. The encoded protein is CSVEDAADRALVF.

The rearrangement links TRBV4-2 to TRBJ2-5; 10 bases map to TRBD2. Germline V CDR1 and CDR2: LGHNA, YNFKEQ. The CDR3 runs 17 residues. The V gene end was trimmed by 0 bases and the J gene end by 7 bases; junction bases not matched to a gene: 11. The CDR3 nucleotides read TGTGCCAGCAGCCAAGATCGTACTAGCGGGGCCGCTGGGACCCAGTACTTC. Translating it yields CASSQDRTSGAAGTQYF.

This rearrangement joins TRBV11-2 to TRBJ1-3; 10 bases agree with TRBD1. The germline V gene encodes CDR1 SGHAT and CDR2 FQNNGV. This CDR3 has 19 residues. V shed 5 bases and J 0 bases; nucleotides not matched to a gene: 13. Written as DNA, the CDR3 is TGTGCCAGCAGCCCGCCTCCTGGGACAGGGGCCCGCTCTGGAAACACCATATATTTT. Translating it yields CASSPPPGTGARSGNTIYF.

The V gene is TRBV5-6, the J gene TRBJ2-5; D is uncertain. V lost 0 bases to trimming and J lost 1 base, with 4 bases between them. This CDR3 comprises 13 residues. CDR1 SGHDT and CDR2 YYEEEE come from the germline V gene. This chain's CDR3 is CASSLDFQETQYF. For the CDR3, the DNA is TGTGCCAGCAGCTTGGACTTCCAAGAGACCCAGTACTTC.

The gene calls are TRBV2 and TRBJ2-7; D is possibly TRBD1 (5 bases). The germline gives CDR1 SNHLY, CDR2 FYNNEI. The V end was cut by 3 bases, the J end by 3 bases, with 9 bases between. The CDR3 covers 13 residues. The CDR3 region has the DNA TGTGCCAGCAGTGATAGGGGCGGCTACGAGCAGTACTTC. Translated, it gives CASSDRGGYEQYF.

J is TRBJ2-7 and V is TRBV7-2; 7 bases are shared with TRBD1. The CDR3 is 15 amino acids. Trimming cost V 5 bases and J 0 bases; bases outside gene matches: 7. Germline-derived CDR1 and CDR2 are SGHTA and FQGNSA. CDR3 bases: TGTGCCAGCAGCGGACAGACAGGGCTCTCCTACGAGCAGTACTTC. This codes for CASSGQTGLSYEQYF. Full variable domain (remainder filled in from reference TRBV7-2 and TRBJ2-7): GAGVSQSPSNKVTEKGKDVELRCDPISGHTALYWYRQSLGQGLEFLIYFQGNSAPDKSGLPSDRFSAERTGGSVSTLTIQRTQQEDSAVYLCASSGQTGLSYEQYFGPGTRLTVT.

This clone was observed a single time. V gene TRBV2 combines with J gene TRBJ1-1; tentative D call: TRBD1 (5 bases). This CDR3 has 13 amino acids. V lost 5 bases and J 1 base, leaving 8 bases between the germline ends. The germline V gene encodes CDR1 SNHLY and CDR2 FYNNEI. The CDR3 coding sequence is TGTGCCAGCAGTAACGACAGGAACACTGAAGCTTTCTTT. Protein: CASSNDRNTEAFF.

The gene calls are TRBV10-3 and TRBJ2-3; D is perhaps TRBD2 (7 bases). Germline assignment: CDR1 ENHRY and CDR2 SYGVKD. The CDR3 covers 13 residues. CDR3 loop: CAGGGGEGDTQYF. The CDR3 nucleotides are TGTGCTGGGGGCGGGGGTGAGGGAGATACGCAGTATTTT.

DNA for the CDR3: TGTGCCAGCATTAGGACAGGTTTTGATTCACCCCTCCACTTT. Translating it yields CASIRTGFDSPLHF. The chain links TRBV6-1 to TRBJ1-6; 7 bases line up with TRBD1. The CDR3 has 14 residues. Looked up from germline, CDR1 is MNHNS and CDR2 is SASEGT. The V gene end was trimmed by 7 bases and the J gene end by 8 bases; junction bases not matched to a gene: 8.

This clone was detected ten times or more. The chain links TRBV6-5 to TRBJ1-3; a possible D gene is TRBD1 (6 bases). With 5 bases removed from V and 5 bases from J, the gap between germline ends came to 13 bases. Germline V gene data show CDR1 as MNHEY and CDR2 as SVGAGI. The CDR3 spans 14 residues. CDR3 DNA sequence: TGTGCCAGCAGTAGGGACATGAGGCGAAACACCATATATTTT. Translation gives CASSRDMRRNTIYF.

This chain links TRBV18 with TRBJ1-6; maybe TRBD1 (6 bases). In germline, CDR1 is KGHSH, CDR2 LQKENI. The CDR3 is 15 residues long. The ends were cut back, 2 bases at V and 5 bases at J, with 10 bases in the middle. The CDR3 nucleotides read TGTGCCAGCTCACCATCCAGGGGAGATAATTCACCCCTCCACTTT. It yields the protein CASSPSRGDNSPLHF.

V usage is TRBV20-1 and J usage is TRBJ2-5; D not resolved. The ends were cut back, 5 bases at V and 1 base at J, with 5 bases in the middle. This CDR3 has 11 amino acids. Germline-derived CDR1 and CDR2 are DFQATT and SNEGSKA (reference sequence). The CDR3 coding sequence is TGCAGTGCTTCAGTCCAAGAGACCCAGTACTTC. It specifies CSASVQETQYF.

The rearrangement joins TRBV6-1 to TRBJ2-7, with a possible D match to TRBD1 (6 bases). The CDR3 runs to 13 residues. V lost 9 bases and J 2 bases, leaving 14 bases between the germline ends. Germline values: CDR1 MNHNS, CDR2 SASEGT. The CDR3 DNA follows: TGTGCCAGTACGGACAGTTCTCCCTACGAGCAGTACTTC. Its translation: CASTDSSPYEQYF.

The chain has TRBV30 and TRBJ1-5; weak D call: TRBD1 (6 bases). Germline-derived CDR1 and CDR2 are GTSNPN and SVGIG (reference sequence). With 3 bases removed from V and 4 bases from J, the gap between germline ends came to 19 bases. The CDR3 contains 16 residues. The CDR3 sequence: CAWSLPGGGANQPQHF. The CDR3 DNA follows: TGTGCCTGGAGCCTCCCCGGGGGGGGCGCAAATCAGCCCCAGCATTTT.

V gene TRBV9 combines with J gene TRBJ2-5; 7 bases fit TRBD1. CDR3 length: 17 amino acids. V shed 3 bases, J shed 2 bases, and the junction held 13 bases outside the gene matches. The germline CDR1 and CDR2 sequences are SGDLS and YYNGEE. The CDR3 bases are TGTGCCAGCAGCGCCGTAGAGGGGGCAGGCTCGCAAGAGACCCAGTACTTC. Its translation is CASSAVEGAGSQETQYF.

V gene TRBV5-1 combines with J gene TRBJ2-1; D possibly corresponds to TRBD1 (6 bases). V was pared by 4 bases and J by 9 bases, with 17 bases between. The CDR3 is 14 amino acids. The germline CDR1 and CDR2 sequences are SGHRS and YFSETQ. The CDR3 sequence is CASSPGTYGGEQFF. The CDR3 DNA is TGCGCCAGCAGCCCGGGGACATATGGGGGTGAGCAGTTCTTC.

This chain joins TRBV7-3 and TRBJ2-5, with a possible D match to TRBD1 (6 bases). The better agreement between TRBJ2-7 and the DNA end casts doubt on the J call. CDR1 is SGHTA, CDR2 FQGTGA, per germline. The CDR3 totals 13 residues. The DNA of the CDR3 is TGTGCCAGCAGCTACAAACAGGGCTACGAGCAGTACTTC. It codes for CASSYKQGYEQYF.

This clone has a handful of counts. The chain links TRBV30 to TRBJ2-6; 10 bases match TRBD1. The CDR3 is made up of 16 amino acids. V gave up 2 bases and J gave up 4 bases; unmatched junction bases: 5. The germline gives CDR1 GTSNPN, CDR2 SVGIG (reference sequence). The CDR3 spells CAWSLGTGVGANVLTF. The CDR3 DNA is TGTGCCTGGAGTCTCGGGACAGGGGTCGGGGCCAACGTCCTGACTTTC.